This T cell receptor (beta chain) originates from a study of T-cell reconstitution after alpha-beta-depleted transplantation in children. The library targeted TCRbeta and was prepared with unique molecular identifiers. TCRdb redid the calling of the PCR reads with MiXCR, one entry per CDR3 protein. The data contain 610,000 or so distinct CDR3 sequences, about a quarter of them singletons. Looked up from germline, CDR1 is LGHDT and CDR2 is YNNKEL (reference sequence). CDR3 length equals 14 residues. Between the trimmed V and J ends, which lost 4 bases and 6 bases, there was a span of 14 bases. This clonotype was picked up a small number of times.

The chain couples TRBV3-1 to TRBJ2-3; D is undetermined. The TCR sequence derives from a boy in the first two years of life with Wiskott-Aldrich syndrome, due to receive a stem cell transplant. The sequences come from PBMCs, collected before TCRalphabeta/CD19-depleted stem cell transplant. CDR3 nucleotides: TGTGCCAGCAGCCCTCTCTGGAGCAGCGATACGCAGTATTTT. This translates into CASSPLWSSDTQYF.